Described below is a single T cell receptor (beta chain) sequence and its context. No antigen is known for it. The sample is drawn from a study of identical twins. Germline CDR1 SGHDT, CDR2 YYEEEE. Trimming stripped 0 bases from V and 5 bases from J, with 14 bases between. The CDR3 is 16 amino acids. General study findings and limits: Some out-of-frame alpha sequences were shared by twins, and these showed excess low generation probability. Carriage of fewer insertions was seen in abundant cord blood beta clonotypes, whereas memory repertoires showed none.

Via MiXCR, TCRdb re-called the 5' RACE reads, giving one row per CDR3 protein. The data hold around 250,000 distinct CDR3 sequences, with about 12% observed a single time. These data were also reused for a study on yellow fever vaccine responses in identical twins.

J is TRBJ2-2 and V is TRBV5-6; a possible D gene is TRBD2 (6 bases). The sequenced sample was memory (CD45RO+) T cells sorted from blood. This TCR derives from a woman aged 18-30 years in good health. The CDR3 DNA is TGTGCCAGCAGCTTGGCTCCGGGACTGAGGACCGGGGAGCTGTTTTTT. It encodes CASSLAPGLRTGELFF. The complete variable domain, with remaining parts taken from reference TRBV5-6 and TRBJ2-2, reads DAGVTQSPTHLIKTRGQQVTLRCSPKSGHDTVSWYQQALGQGPQFIFQYYEEEERQRGNFPDRFSGHQFPNYSSELNVNALLLGDSALYLCASSLAPGLRTGELFFGEGSRLTVL.